Below are 12 T cell receptor beta chains sequenced from a single sample in a study of early T cells in non-severe SARS-CoV-2 infection. MiXCR, run by TCRdb on the 5' RACE reads, gives a single entry per CDR3 protein. The table has about 66,000 distinct CDR3 sequences, less than 15% seen once. The sequencing input was whole blood. All receptors derive from an adult who was a healthcare worker with PCR-confirmed SARS-CoV-2 infection or an uninfected control (not recorded which).

This clonotype was observed a few times. This rearrangement joins TRBV5-1 to TRBJ2-7; 7 positions match TRBD1. This CDR3 contains 16 residues. CDR1 is SGHRS, CDR2 YFSETQ, per germline. V was clipped by 4 bases and J by 2 bases; unmatched bases: 12. The CDR3: CASSNRQGSNPYEQYF. The CDR3 DNA is TGCGCCAGCAGCAACCGACAGGGTTCGAATCCCTACGAGCAGTACTTC.

This sequence joins TRBV5-1 and TRBJ1-3; a possible D gene is TRBD1 (5 bases). Germline loops: CDR1 SGHRS, CDR2 YFSETQ. This CDR3 is built from 15 residues. V was shortened by 0 bases and J by 4 bases, with 11 bases between the two germline ends. The CDR3 spells CASSLEGISGNTIYF. CDR3 DNA: TGCGCCAGCAGCTTGGAGGGGATTTCGGGAAACACCATATATTTT.

This clonotype was seen only a few times. The CDR3 sequence is CASSLTTARIAGVYEQYF. As DNA, the CDR3 is TGTGCCAGCAGTTTAACTACCGCCCGAATAGCGGGAGTATACGAGCAGTACTTC. This chain connects TRBV12-3 or TRBV12-4 to TRBJ2-7; 9 nucleotides match TRBD2. With 2 bases clipped from V and 4 bases from J, the junction kept 15 bases outside the gene matches. This CDR3 contains 18 residues.

This clonotype was counted a few times. The V gene is TRBV20-1, the J gene TRBJ1-4, with unresolved D. Germline CDR1 is DFQATT and CDR2 is SNEGSKA (reference sequence). Trimming took off 3 bases at V and 5 bases at J, with 7 bases between the two ends. This CDR3 is built from 12 residues. In nucleotides, the CDR3 is TGCAGTGCTAGGGGGTCAAATGAAAAACTGTTTTTT. Its translation is CSARGSNEKLFF.

This chain connects TRBV21-1 to TRBJ2-5; the table's D call, TRBD1, was not checked against the DNA. TRBV21-1 has pseudogene status. This CDR3 spans 17 amino acids. The CDR3 reads CASSKAWDRGVQETQYF. The CDR3 DNA follows: TGTGCCAGCAGCAAAGCCTGGGACAGGGGGGTCCAAGAGACCCAGTACTTC.

CDR3 nucleotide sequence: TGTGCCAGCAGAACACCGGGACGAAACTATGGCTACACCTTC. Translated, it gives CASRTPGRNYGYTF. The rearrangement links TRBV6-2 or TRBV6-3 to TRBJ1-2; tentative D call: TRBD1 (5 bases). The CDR3 has 14 amino acids. Trimming took 6 bases from V and 2 from J, leaving 13 bases between them. The germline gives CDR1 MNHEY, CDR2 SVGEGT.

This chain uses TRBV6-1 with TRBJ2-3, with no clear D. Germline CDR1 MNHNS, CDR2 SASEGT. V was trimmed by 5 bases and J by 0 bases, leaving 9 bases between them. The CDR3 runs to 14 residues. Here the CDR3 DNA reads TGTGCCAGCAGTTCGGTATTTAGCACAGATACGCAGTATTTT. Translated: CASSSVFSTDTQYF.

The table lists this clonotype with a few counts. J is TRBJ2-2 and V is TRBV20-1; TRBD2 agrees at 9 bases. Losses at the gene ends were 1 base for V and 4 bases for J; bases not matched to a gene: 4. CDR1 is DFQATT, CDR2 SNEGSKA, per germline (reference sequence). There are 15 residues in the CDR3. CDR3 in DNA: TGCAGTGCTAGAGTAGCGGGAGCGGTCACCGGGGAGCTGTTTTTT. Its protein product is CSARVAGAVTGELFF.

This chain uses TRBV20-1 with TRBJ2-5; 7 nucleotides agree with TRBD2. Germline CDR1 and CDR2: DFQATT and SNEGSKA (reference sequence). The junction had 9 bases not matched to a gene; V was cut back by 7 bases and J by 1 base. The CDR3 extends over 14 amino acids. CDR3 DNA sequence: TGCAGTGTTAACTCCGGGACTATCCAAGAGACCCAGTACTTC. This encodes CSVNSGTIQETQYF.

This clonotype was seen many times. The gene calls are TRBV11-2 and TRBJ1-2; 7 nucleotides align to TRBD1. This CDR3 region has 14 residues. V shed 2 bases and J 8 bases; nucleotides not matched to a gene: 8. Germline CDR1 and CDR2: SGHAT and FQNNGV. For the CDR3, the DNA is TGTGCCAGCAGCTTAAGGACAGGCAGTGAGGGCTACACCTTC. Amino acid sequence: CASSLRTGSEGYTF.

This clonotype was detected only a few times. This rearrangement joins TRBV7-9 to TRBJ2-1; D unclear. Germline CDR1 SEHNR, CDR2 FQNEAQ (reference sequence). V lost 2 bases, J lost 1 base, and 6 bases lay in between. The CDR3 has 14 residues. CDR3 nucleotides: TGTGCCAGCAGCTTATCCCAGTCCTACAATGAGCAGTTCTTC. Amino acid sequence: CASSLSQSYNEQFF.

On this clonotype: A much larger clone differs by one base, so this may be a read error. This chain links TRBV11-2 with TRBJ2-7, with 8 positions matching TRBD1. Trimming took 5 bases from V and 7 from J; bases not matched to a gene: 13. The CDR3 consists of 15 residues. Germline V lookup: CDR1 SGHAT, CDR2 FQNNGV. CDR3 DNA sequence: TGTGCCAGCAGCCACCGGGACAGGAGGCGGCGAGAGCAGTACTTC. This translates into CASSHRDRRRREQYF.